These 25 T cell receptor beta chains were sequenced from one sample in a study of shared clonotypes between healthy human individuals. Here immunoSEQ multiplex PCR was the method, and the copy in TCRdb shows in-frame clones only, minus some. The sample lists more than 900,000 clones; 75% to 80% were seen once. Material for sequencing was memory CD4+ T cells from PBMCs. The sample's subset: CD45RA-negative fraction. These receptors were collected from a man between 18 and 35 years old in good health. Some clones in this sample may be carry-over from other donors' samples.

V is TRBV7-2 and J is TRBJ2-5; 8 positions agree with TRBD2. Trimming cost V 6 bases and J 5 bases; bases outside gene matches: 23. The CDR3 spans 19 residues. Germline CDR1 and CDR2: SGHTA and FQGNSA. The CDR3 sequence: CASSGGFALAGINRETQYF. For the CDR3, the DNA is TGTGCCAGCAGTGGGGGGTTCGCGCTAGCGGGTATTAATCGGGAGACCCAGTACTTC. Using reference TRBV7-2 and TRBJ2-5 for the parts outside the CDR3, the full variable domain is GAGVSQSPSNKVTEKGKDVELRCDPISGHTALYWYRQSLGQGLEFLIYFQGNSAPDKSGLPSDRFSAERTGGSVSTLTIQRTQQEDSAVYLCASSGGFALAGINRETQYFGPGTRLLVL.

DNA for the CDR3: TGTGCCAGCAGCGTAGACCCAAGGAGCTCCTACAATGAGCAGTTCTTC. Its translation is CASSVDPRSSYNEQFF. The V gene is TRBV9, the J gene TRBJ2-1; D gene ambiguous. This CDR3 has 16 residues. The germline V and J ends were trimmed by 0 bases and 0 bases, with 10 bases remaining between them. Germline lookup yields CDR1 SGDLS and CDR2 YYNGEE.

DNA for the CDR3: TGTGCCAGCAGCGTAGGGAGGGCCACAGATACGCAGTATTTT. It codes for CASSVGRATDTQYF. The chain employs TRBV9 and TRBJ2-3, with D perhaps TRBD2 (6 bases). This CDR3 is built from 14 residues. Germline-derived CDR1 and CDR2 are SGDLS and YYNGEE. Trimming cost V 0 bases and J 2 bases, with 7 bases left between them.

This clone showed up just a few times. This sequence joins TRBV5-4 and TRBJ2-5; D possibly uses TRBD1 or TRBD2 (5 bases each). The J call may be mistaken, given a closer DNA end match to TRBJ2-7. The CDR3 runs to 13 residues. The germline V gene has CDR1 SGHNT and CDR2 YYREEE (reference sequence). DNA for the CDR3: TGTGCCAGCAGCTGGGGCCACAGCGGCGAGCAGTACTTC. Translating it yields CASSWGHSGEQYF.

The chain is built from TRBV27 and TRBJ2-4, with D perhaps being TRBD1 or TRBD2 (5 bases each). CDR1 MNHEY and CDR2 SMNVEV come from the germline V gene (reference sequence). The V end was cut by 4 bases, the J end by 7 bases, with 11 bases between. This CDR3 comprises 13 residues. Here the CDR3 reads CASSSRDRNIQYF. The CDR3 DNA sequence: TGTGCCAGCAGTTCCCGGGACCGGAACATTCAGTACTTC.

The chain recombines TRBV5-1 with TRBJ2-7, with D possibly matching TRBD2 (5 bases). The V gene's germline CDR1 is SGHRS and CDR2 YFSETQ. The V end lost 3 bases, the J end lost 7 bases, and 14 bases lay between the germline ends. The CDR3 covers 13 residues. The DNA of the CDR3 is TGCGCCAGCAGCTCTGGCCTAGCCGAAGAGCAGTACTTC. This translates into CASSSGLAEEQYF.

The DNA of the CDR3 is TGTGCCAGCAGCGTAGGTTCGAACAGGGCCGGAGGGACCGGGGAGCTGTTTTTT. This encodes CASSVGSNRAGGTGELFF. J is TRBJ2-2 and V is TRBV9; D possibly uses TRBD1 or TRBD2 (6 bases each). V was shortened by 0 bases and J by 5 bases, with 20 bases between the two germline ends. There are 18 residues in the CDR3. Germline loops: CDR1 SGDLS, CDR2 YYNGEE.

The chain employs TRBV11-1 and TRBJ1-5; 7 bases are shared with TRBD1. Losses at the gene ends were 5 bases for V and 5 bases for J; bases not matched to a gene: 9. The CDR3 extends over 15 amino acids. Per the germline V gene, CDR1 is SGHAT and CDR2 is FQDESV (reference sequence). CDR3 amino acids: CASSKGQSTYQPQHF. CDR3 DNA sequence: TGTGCCAGCAGCAAGGGACAGTCGACCTATCAGCCCCAGCATTTT. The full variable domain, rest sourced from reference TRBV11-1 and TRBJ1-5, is EAEVAQSPRYKITEKSQAVAFWCDPISGHATLYWYRQILGQGPELLVQFQDESVVDDSQLPKDRFSAERLKGVDSTLKIQPAELGDSAMYLCASSKGQSTYQPQHFGDGTRLSIL.

In DNA, the CDR3 is TGTGCCAGCTCACCCTATGGAGCGGAGGACGAGCAGTACTTC. Translating it yields CASSPYGAEDEQYF. The rearrangement uses TRBV18 and TRBJ2-7, with D possibly matching TRBD2 (5 bases). The CDR3 covers 14 residues. Germline V gene sequence: CDR1 KGHSH, CDR2 LQKENI. V was pared by 3 bases and J by 5 bases, with 14 bases between.

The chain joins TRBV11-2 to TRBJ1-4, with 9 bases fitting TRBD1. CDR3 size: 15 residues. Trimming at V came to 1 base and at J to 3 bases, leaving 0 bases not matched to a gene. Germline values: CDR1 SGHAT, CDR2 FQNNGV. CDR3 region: CASSLGDRANEKLFF. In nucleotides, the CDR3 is TGTGCCAGCAGCTTAGGGGACAGGGCTAATGAAAAACTGTTTTTT.

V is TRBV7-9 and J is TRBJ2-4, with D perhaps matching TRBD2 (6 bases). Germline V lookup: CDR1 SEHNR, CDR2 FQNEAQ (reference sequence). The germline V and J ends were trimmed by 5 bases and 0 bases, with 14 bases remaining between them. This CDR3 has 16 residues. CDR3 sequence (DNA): TGTGCCAGCAGCAGTGGCGGGATGGGAGCCAAAAACATTCAGTACTTC. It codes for CASSSGGMGAKNIQYF.

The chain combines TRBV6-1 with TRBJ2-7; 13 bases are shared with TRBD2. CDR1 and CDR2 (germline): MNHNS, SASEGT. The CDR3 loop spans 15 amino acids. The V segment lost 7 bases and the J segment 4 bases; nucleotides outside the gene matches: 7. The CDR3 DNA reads TGTGCCAGCACGGGACGGACTAGCGGGAGTTACGAGCAGTACTTC. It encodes CASTGRTSGSYEQYF.

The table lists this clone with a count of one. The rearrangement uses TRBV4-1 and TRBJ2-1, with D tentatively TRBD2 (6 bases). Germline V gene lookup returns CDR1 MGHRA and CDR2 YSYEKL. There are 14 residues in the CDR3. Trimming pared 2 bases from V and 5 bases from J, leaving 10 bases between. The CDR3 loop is CASSQLRDNNEQFF. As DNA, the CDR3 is TGCGCCAGCAGCCAATTGCGGGATAACAATGAGCAGTTCTTC.

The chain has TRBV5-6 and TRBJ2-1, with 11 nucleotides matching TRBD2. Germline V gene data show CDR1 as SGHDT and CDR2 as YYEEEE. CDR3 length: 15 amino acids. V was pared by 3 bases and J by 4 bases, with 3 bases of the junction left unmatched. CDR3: CASSSGLAEYNEQFF. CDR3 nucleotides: TGTGCCAGCAGCTCGGGACTAGCGGAATACAATGAGCAGTTCTTC.

CDR3 sequence: CASSRGINTEAFF. In DNA, the CDR3 is TGTGCCAGCAGCAGGGGGATAAACACTGAAGCTTTCTTT. The rearrangement links TRBV6-5 to TRBJ1-1, with TRBD1 identical over 7 bases. The CDR3 is made up of 13 amino acids. Germline CDR1 reads MNHEY; CDR2 reads SVGAGI. V was pared by 6 bases and J by 2 bases, with 3 bases of the junction left unmatched.

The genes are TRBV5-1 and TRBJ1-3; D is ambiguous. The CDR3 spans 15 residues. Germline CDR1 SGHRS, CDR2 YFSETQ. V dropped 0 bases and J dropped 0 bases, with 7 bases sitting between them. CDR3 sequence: CASSLAAYSGNTIYF. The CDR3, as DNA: TGCGCCAGCAGCTTGGCAGCTTACTCTGGAAACACCATATATTTT.

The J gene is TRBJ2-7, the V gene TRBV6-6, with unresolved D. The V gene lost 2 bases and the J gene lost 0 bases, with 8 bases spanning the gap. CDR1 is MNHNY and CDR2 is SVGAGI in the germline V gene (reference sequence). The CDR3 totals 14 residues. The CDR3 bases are TGTGCCAGCAGTTACAAGGGATCCTCCTACGAGCAGTACTTC. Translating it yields CASSYKGSSYEQYF.

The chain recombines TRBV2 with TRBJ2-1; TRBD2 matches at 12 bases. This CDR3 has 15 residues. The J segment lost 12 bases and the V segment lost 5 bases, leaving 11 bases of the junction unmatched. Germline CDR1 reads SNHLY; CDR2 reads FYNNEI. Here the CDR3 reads CASSPEGLAGSRQFF. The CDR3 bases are TGTGCCAGCAGTCCTGAGGGACTAGCGGGTTCCAGGCAGTTCTTC.

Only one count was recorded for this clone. The CDR3 DNA reads TGTGCCAGCTCACCGACAGGGGCGCGGGACACTGAAGCTTTCTTT. Its protein product is CASSPTGARDTEAFF. V gene TRBV18 combines with J gene TRBJ1-1, with TRBD1 identical over 8 bases. Germline CDR1 reads KGHSH; CDR2 reads LQKENI. The CDR3 has 15 amino acids. The V and J ends lost 3 bases and 3 bases, in that order; junction bases with no gene match: 6.

CDR3 sequence reads: CASSWDYNEKLFF. The CDR3 coding sequence is TGTGCCAGCAGCTGGGACTATAATGAAAAACTGTTTTTT. This chain joins TRBV5-4 and TRBJ1-4; tentative D call: TRBD1 (5 bases). V lost 3 bases and J 4 bases, leaving 7 bases between the germline ends. Germline V gene data show CDR1 as SGHNT and CDR2 as YYREEE (reference sequence). This CDR3 spans 13 amino acids.

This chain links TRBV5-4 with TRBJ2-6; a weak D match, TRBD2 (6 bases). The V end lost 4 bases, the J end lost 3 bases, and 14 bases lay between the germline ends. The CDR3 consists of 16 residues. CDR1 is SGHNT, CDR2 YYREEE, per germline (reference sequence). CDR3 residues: CASSGMLGGGANVLTF. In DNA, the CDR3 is TGTGCCAGCAGCGGTATGTTGGGAGGTGGGGCCAACGTCCTGACTTTC. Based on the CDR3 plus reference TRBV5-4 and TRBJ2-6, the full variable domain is ETGVTQSPTHLIKTRGQQVTLRCSSQSGHNTVSWYQQALGQGPQFIFQYYREEENGRGNFPPRFSGLQFPNYSSELNVNALELDDSALYLCASSGMLGGGANVLTFGAGSRLTVL.

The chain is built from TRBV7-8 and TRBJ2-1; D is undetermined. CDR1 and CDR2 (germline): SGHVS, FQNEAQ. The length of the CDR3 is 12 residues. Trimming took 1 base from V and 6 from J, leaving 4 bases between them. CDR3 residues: CASSLEVNEQFF. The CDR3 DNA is TGTGCCAGCAGCTTAGAAGTCAATGAGCAGTTCTTC.

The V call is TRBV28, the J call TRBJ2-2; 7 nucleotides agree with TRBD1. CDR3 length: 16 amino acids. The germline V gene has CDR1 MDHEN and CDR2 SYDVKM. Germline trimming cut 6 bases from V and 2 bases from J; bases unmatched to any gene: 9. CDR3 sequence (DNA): TGTGCCAGCAGAAAATTCCGGGACAGCAACACCGGGGAGCTGTTTTTT. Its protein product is CASRKFRDSNTGELFF.

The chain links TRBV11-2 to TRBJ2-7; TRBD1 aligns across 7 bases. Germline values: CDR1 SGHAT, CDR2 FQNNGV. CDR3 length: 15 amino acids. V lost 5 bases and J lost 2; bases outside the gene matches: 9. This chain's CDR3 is CASSVAPGQTYEQYF. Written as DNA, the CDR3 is TGTGCCAGCAGCGTGGCACCGGGACAGACCTACGAGCAGTACTTC. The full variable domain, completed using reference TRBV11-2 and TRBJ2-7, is EAGVAQSPRYKIIEKRQSVAFWCNPISGHATLYWYQQILGQGPKLLIQFQNNGVVDDSQLPKDRFSAERLKGVDSTLKIQPAKLEDSAVYLCASSVAPGQTYEQYFGPGTRLTVT.

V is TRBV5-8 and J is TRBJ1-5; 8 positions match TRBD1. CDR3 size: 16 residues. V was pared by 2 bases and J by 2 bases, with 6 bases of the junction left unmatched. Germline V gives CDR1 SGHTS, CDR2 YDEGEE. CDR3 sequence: CASSLLTGEGNQPQHF. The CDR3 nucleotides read TGTGCCAGCAGCTTACTGACAGGGGAGGGCAATCAGCCCCAGCATTTT. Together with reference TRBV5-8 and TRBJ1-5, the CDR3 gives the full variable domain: EAGVTQSPTHLIKTRGQQATLRCSPISGHTSVYWYQQALGLGLQFLLWYDEGEERNRGNFPPRFSGRQFPNYSSELNVNALELEDSALYLCASSLLTGEGNQPQHFGDGTRLSIL.